This TCR beta chain was identified during a study of spatial heterogeneity in lung cancer (dated by TCRdb to the late 2010s). Regarding the complete study: Beta-chain transcripts were consistently detected in greater numbers than alpha-chain transcripts, which likely reflected higher beta-chain transcript abundance. In the raw uncorrected reads, each unique combination of TCR and UMI appeared on average more than ten times. The study quantitatively compared TCR alpha and beta repertoires across multiple tumor regions, matched nontumor lung and blood in non-small cell lung cancer. TCR repertoire features were related to nonsynonymous mutation counts determined by whole-exome sequencing of tumor tissue. At surgery, both alpha and beta chains were TCR-sequenced in fewer than 250 tumor regions, about 64 matched nontumor lung samples and some 56 PBMC samples.

General study outcomes and caveats: Confirming at a functional level the hypothesis that regional TCRs recognize regional mutations was considered to require additional single-cell paired TCR alpha and beta sequencing. Ubiquitous expanded tumor TCRs were found in blood more often at tumor resection than at routine follow-up.

A remark on this clonotype: Its antigen is currently not known. No base quality information exists; no much larger clone differs at one position.

This sample's time point label indicates: sample taken at primary tumor resection. Whole RNA extracted from tumor and nontumor lung tissue, or from cryopreserved PBMC samples, was used for TCR sequencing without cell sorting. Samples were obtained from approximately 70 patients with early-stage, untreated non-small cell lung cancer from the lung TRACERx cohort. Only patients with enough RNA available from two or more tumor regions were chosen for TCR sequencing. The CDR3 contains 16 residues, cysteine and phenylalanine counted. Just CDR3 DNA is preserved here, 48 bases in frame from base 1. The germline V gene (reference sequence) specifies LNHDA as CDR1 and SQIVND as CDR2. V and J are trimmed by 4 bases and 4 bases, and the gene matches miss 9 bases of the junction. The protocol used for the library was 5' RACE. The listed sequencing device is NextSeq 500. The TCR library protocol attached a unique molecular identifier to each TCR cDNA molecule to allow correction of PCR and sequencing errors. The authors processed their data as follows. TCR identification, UMI-based error correction and CDR3 extraction were performed with Decombinator tools. Expanded TCRs were defined as those above a frequency of 2 per 1,000, corresponding to the top 1% of the tumor frequency distribution. Each repertoire was subsampled 100 times to 5,000 TCRs, after which Renyi diversity was computed with the R vegan package. CDR3 similarity networks were built from amino acid triplet string-kernel similarity, with CDR3s being connected when pairwise similarity was above 0.82. TCRdb reanalyzed the raw reads on its own, using fastp at Q25 for trimming and MiXCR for clone calling, and kept in-frame beta chains. Records with the same CDR3 protein are collapsed into one entry carrying the most frequent genes and DNA. TCRdb's processing, not the authors', yielded these V and J calls. In all, the sample holds tens of thousands of distinct CDR3 sequences, and about 12% of those were seen once. Together, the top ten hold under 50% of the sample.

The sequence joins TRBV19 to TRBJ2-2, with 7 bases matching TRBD2. The material was PBMCs, obtained at surgery. The receptor's source is a male donor with early-stage non-small cell lung cancer. The CDR3 region reads CASSSRHGTTTGELFF. The nucleotide sequence is given as TGTGCCAGTAGTAGTCGCCACGGGACTACCACCGGGGAGCTGTTTTTT.